This record covers a single T cell receptor (beta chain). CDR1 and CDR2 (germline): SGHTA, FQGNSA. This CDR3 is built from 16 residues. The V and J ends lost 6 bases and 0 bases, in that order; junction bases with no gene match: 8. Original data processing: Amplification from reference gene primers served as the basis for estimated nucleated cell counts. Some clones are missing from TCRdb's copy, which holds only in-frame ones; the method was immunoSEQ multiplex PCR. V, J and clone size derive from that table, while D and trimming were established from the DNA sequence. The data hold about 270,000 clones, with roughly 91% observed a single time. Enrollees, roughly 18 to 90 years old, lived in approximately 24 US areas. Membership in each cohort depended on participant-reported clinical history. These data come from a study of blood T cell repertoires in COVID-19. Study-wide context: Sources were T cells, B-cell-depleted T cells, or PBMCs; the material itself was cDNA or gDNA.

Material for sequencing was PBMCs or T cells enriched from blood (not recorded which). The clonotype was recovered from a middle-aged woman with acute COVID-19. The rearrangement uses TRBV7-2 and TRBJ2-1; TRBD2 agrees at 7 bases. This CDR3 reads CASRSRGGTSYNEQFF. The CDR3 region has the DNA TGTGCCAGCAGATCTCGCGGGGGAACCTCCTACAATGAGCAGTTCTTC.